These T cell receptor beta chains were read from a single sample in a study of T cells in Graves' hyperthyroidism and ophthalmopathy. Each CDR3 protein gets one entry after TCRdb re-called the multiplex PCR reads with MiXCR. The table lists more than 300,000 distinct CDR3 sequences, approximately 18% of them singletons. Sequenced input: blood. The receptors were gathered from a man aged 18 to 30 with Graves' ophthalmopathy. Each CDR3 is given with its conserved first and last residue. Fields, in order: V gene, clone size, J gene, D gene, CDR3 DNA, CDR3 protein. D genes are given only for firm matches. For some rows the clone size is stated as once, few or many, or as a class when expanded; others skip it.

TRBV5-6	few	TRBJ2-1	TRBD2	TGTGCCAGCAGCCGAATGGGACTAGCGGGGCTGAGGAATGAGCAGTTCTTC	CASSRMGLAGLRNEQFF
TRBV3-1	many	TRBJ1-1	.	TGTGCCAGCAGCCGATCAACAGGGCCTGAAGCTTTCTTT	CASSRSTGPEAFF
TRBV5-4	.	TRBJ1-3	.	TGTGCCAGCAGCTCCCCGACAAGCCCCTCTGGAAACACCATATATTTT	CASSSPTSPSGNTIYF
TRBV20-1	.	TRBJ1-6	TRBD1	TGCAGTGCAACCGGGACAGGGGGTTCACCCCTCCACTTT	CSATGTGGSPLHF
TRBV12-3/TRBV12-4	many	TRBJ2-5	.	TGTGCCAGCAGCGACGTTGTATTGGGGACCCAGTACTTC	CASSDVVLGTQYF
TRBV20-1	few	TRBJ1-1	.	TGCAGTGCTATTTGGGGGGGGGGCACTGAAGCTTTCTTT	CSAIWGGGTEAFF
TRBV19	few	TRBJ2-3	TRBD2	TGTGCCAGTAGCACTGCGGGGGGGTCCACAGATACGCAGTATTTT	CASSTAGGSTDTQYF
TRBV14	few	TRBJ1-1	.	TGTGCCAGCAGCCACTACTCCGGGGTGGGAACTGAAGCTTTCTTT	CASSHYSGVGTEAFF
TRBV7-8	.	TRBJ2-1	TRBD2	TGTGCCAGCAGCTTAGTGGTCGGCGGGGGGGCTTATGAGCAGTTCTTC	CASSLVVGGGAYEQFF
TRBV10-2	many	TRBJ1-2	TRBD1	TGCGCCAGCAGTGAGCCCGATACAGGGGAGACGATCTATGGCTACACCTTC	CASSEPDTGETIYGYTF
TRBV5-4	.	TRBJ2-2	TRBD2	TGTGCCAGCAGCAGCGGACTAGCGAACACCGGGGAGCTGTTTTTT	CASSSGLANTGELFF
TRBV5-1	few	TRBJ1-5	.	TGCGCCAGCAGCTTGGGGGGGGGGCCGGATCAGCCCCAGCATTTT	CASSLGGGPDQPQHF
TRBV20-1	many	TRBJ1-2	TRBD1	TGCAGTGCTCGAGACAGGGGGCTCGATGGCTACACCTTC	CSARDRGLDGYTF
TRBV20-1	many	TRBJ2-5	TRBD2	TGCAGTGCTAAACGGATAGCGGGGGGGCGTTCCGGAGAGACCCAGTACTTC	CSAKRIAGGRSGETQYF
TRBV19	.	TRBJ1-6	TRBD1	TGTGCCAGTACCGCCCCCCCGACAGGGGTAAATTCACCCCTCCACTTT	CASTAPPTGVNSPLHF
TRBV5-8	.	TRBJ2-1	.	TGTGCCAGCAGCTTGGAAGGGGTGGGGTACAATGAGCAGTCCTTC	CASSLEGVGYNEQSF
TRBV12-3/TRBV12-4	many	TRBJ2-1	.	TGTGCCAGCAGTTCCGTAAAGGCGAGCGAGGCATACAATGAGCAGTTCTTC	CASSSVKASEAYNEQFF
TRBV3-1	many	TRBJ1-1	.	TGTGCCAGCAGCCAAGATCAAAAGGGAGAAGAAGCTTTCTTT	CASSQDQKGEEAFF
TRBV5-6	.	TRBJ2-5	.	TGTGCCAGCAGCTGGGGCCGGGAAGAGACCCAGTACTTC	CASSWGREETQYF
TRBV7-8	many	TRBJ1-1	TRBD1	TGTGCCAGCAGCTTAGCGTCCAGGGGGTCGAACACTGAAGCTTTCTTT	CASSLASRGSNTEAFF
TRBV10-3	few	TRBJ1-5	.	TGTGCCATCAGTGACAGCAATCAGCCCCAGCATTTT	CAISDSNQPQHF
TRBV19	few	TRBJ2-7	TRBD2	TGTGCCAGTAGTATGACTAGCGGGTACTACGAGCAGTACTTC	CASSMTSGYYEQYF
TRBV20-1	.	TRBJ2-5	.	TGCAGTGCTAGTAGCACAAACCAAGAGACCCAGTACTTC	CSASSTNQETQYF
TRBV10-3	.	TRBJ1-6	.	TGTGCCATCAGTGAGAGGATTACGAGCTCCTATAATTCACCCCTCCACTTT	CAISERITSSYNSPLHF
TRBV2	many	TRBJ1-4	.	TGTGCCAGCATAAAACAGAGGAATGAAAAACTGTTTTTT	CASIKQRNEKLFF
TRBV2	many	TRBJ1-3	.	TGTGCCAGCAGTGAGGCCCGGGGCTCTGGAAACACCATATATTTT	CASSEARGSGNTIYF
TRBV3-1	many	TRBJ1-2	.	TGTGCCAGCAGCCAAGAAGCACAGGCTCAATATGGCTACACCTTC	CASSQEAQAQYGYTF
TRBV6-1	many	TRBJ2-1	TRBD2	TGTGCCAGCAGAGCGGGGGCCGGAAATGAGCAGTTCTTC	CASRAGAGNEQFF
TRBV11-1	.	TRBJ2-5	TRBD2	TGTGCCAGCAGCTTTTCTAGCGGGGGGGCCGCAGGAGAGACCCAGTACTTC	CASSFSSGGAAGETQYF
TRBV19	few	TRBJ1-5	.	TGTGCCAGTACCGCCTTCGGCAATCAGCCCCAGCATTTT	CASTAFGNQPQHF
TRBV10-2	many	TRBJ1-5	.	TGCGCCAGCAGTGAGAGGGGGGGAACTCAGCCCCAGCATTTT	CASSERGGTQPQHF
TRBV18	few	TRBJ2-5	TRBD2	TGTGCCAGCTCACCACCGGGACTAGCGGGAGCGTCGGAGACCCAGTACTTC	CASSPPGLAGASETQYF
TRBV28	many	TRBJ2-7	.	TGTGCCAGCAGCCCCCGTAGGTGGGGGGGCCGATTGGCCGAGCAGTACTTC	CASSPRRWGGRLAEQYF
TRBV5-1	.	TRBJ2-3	TRBD2	TGCGCCAGCACCCCCGCCGGGACTAGCGGGGGCGTTAGCACAGATACGCAGTATTTT	CASTPAGTSGGVSTDTQYF
TRBV28	.	TRBJ1-1	.	TGTGCCAGCAAGGACCACACCACTGAAGCTTTCTTT	CASKDHTTEAFF
TRBV10-3	few	TRBJ2-2	TRBD1	TGTGCCACCTCCCGGGACAGAAGCACCGGGGAGCTGTTTTTT	CATSRDRSTGELFF
TRBV9	.	TRBJ2-2	TRBD1	TGTGCCAGCAGCGCAAACCCACTACGACAGGGGGTTATAGGGGAGCTGTTTTTT	CASSANPLRQGVIGELFF
TRBV2	many	TRBJ2-7	TRBD2	TGTGCCAGCAGTTCAACTAGCGGTGGCTCCTACGAGCAGTACTTC	CASSSTSGGSYEQYF
TRBV5-1	few	TRBJ2-1	.	TGCGCCAGCAGCCGCGATTCCGGGCACAATGAGCAGTTCTTC	CASSRDSGHNEQFF
TRBV24-1	.	TRBJ1-2	.	TGTGCCACCAGTGATTTAGCGAGGGGTGATGGCTACACCTTC	CATSDLARGDGYTF
TRBV19	few	TRBJ1-2	.	TGTGCCAGTAGTATGGACGGAGCGATATCCTATGGCTACACCTTC	CASSMDGAISYGYTF
TRBV5-4	.	TRBJ2-7	TRBD1	TGTGCCAGCAGCACACCCGACAGGGTTAGTGGCTACGAGCAGTACTTC	CASSTPDRVSGYEQYF
TRBV5-6	few	TRBJ2-2	.	TGTGCCAGCAGCTTGGCTTTGACAGAAGACACCGGGGAGCTGTTTTTT	CASSLALTEDTGELFF
TRBV7-9	many	TRBJ1-5	TRBD1	TGTGCCAGCGCAGGGGGGTCGGGCAATCAGCCCCAGCATTTT	CASAGGSGNQPQHF
TRBV5-1	many	TRBJ2-7	TRBD1	TGCGCCAGCAGCACCCGACAGGGGATCGAGCAGTACTTC	CASSTRQGIEQYF
TRBV11-3	.	TRBJ2-7	TRBD2	TGTGCCAGCAGCCAAAAGGCGAGCGGGGGAGAATACGAGCAGTACTTC	CASSQKASGGEYEQYF
TRBV14	.	TRBJ2-3	TRBD2	TGTGCCAGCAGCCATTGGGGGGGGGAACGATTCCGGCAGTATTTT	CASSHWGGERFRQYF
TRBV5-6	many	TRBJ1-1	.	TGTGCCAGCAGCGCGGACGGCAAGAACACTGAAGCTTTCTTT	CASSADGKNTEAFF
TRBV5-1	many	TRBJ2-1	TRBD2	TGCGCCAGCAGCTTGGCTAGCGGGGGGGCATCCTACAATGAGCAGTTCTTC	CASSLASGGASYNEQFF
TRBV28	.	TRBJ2-5	.	TGTGCCAGCAACCGAACCCCCCACAGCCCACGGGCCGGGGAGACCCAGTACTTC	CASNRTPHSPRAGETQYF
TRBV3-1	many	TRBJ2-2	.	TGTGCCAGCAGCCAAGTTCCGACCGGGGAGCTGTTTTTT	CASSQVPTGELFF
TRBV12-3/TRBV12-4	.	TRBJ1-5	.	TGTGCCAGCAGTTTAGCGGGGACGGCCCAAGGGCCCCAGCATTTT	CASSLAGTAQGPQHF
TRBV11-2	.	TRBJ2-1	.	TGTGCCAGCAGCTTAGATCAAGGTCCCCACAATGAGCAGTTCTTC	CASSLDQGPHNEQFF
TRBV20-1	few	TRBJ2-1	.	TGCAGTGCTAGAGAGGGGGGTAGCTCCTACAATGAGCAGTTCTTC	CSAREGGSSYNEQFF
TRBV7-3	.	TRBJ2-2	TRBD1	TGTGCCAGCAGCTTCCAGGGGGCGTCTAACACCGGGGAGCTGTTTTTT	CASSFQGASNTGELFF
TRBV20-1	few	TRBJ1-1	.	TGCACCGGCGGTCCTGGGGGTTCGGCTCCCGAAGCTTTCTTT	CTGGPGGSAPEAFF
TRBV20-1	.	TRBJ1-4	.	TGCAGTGCTAGTCAGATCCCGGGGGGAGATGAAAAACTGTTTTTT	CSASQIPGGDEKLFF
TRBV2	many	TRBJ1-3	TRBD1	TGTGCCAGCAGTGCAGCCGGGACAGCTAGCGACTCTGGAAACACCATATATTTT	CASSAAGTASDSGNTIYF